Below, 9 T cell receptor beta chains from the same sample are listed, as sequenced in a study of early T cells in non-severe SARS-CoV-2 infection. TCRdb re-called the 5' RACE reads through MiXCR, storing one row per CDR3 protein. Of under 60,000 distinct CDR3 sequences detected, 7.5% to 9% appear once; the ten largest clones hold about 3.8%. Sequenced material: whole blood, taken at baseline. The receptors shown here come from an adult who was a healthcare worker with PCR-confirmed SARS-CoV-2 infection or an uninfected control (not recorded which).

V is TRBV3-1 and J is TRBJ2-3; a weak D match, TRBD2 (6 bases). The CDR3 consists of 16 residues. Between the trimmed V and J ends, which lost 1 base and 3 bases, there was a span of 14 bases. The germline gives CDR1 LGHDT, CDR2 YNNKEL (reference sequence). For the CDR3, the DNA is TGTGCCAGCAGCCAAGTTCCGGGAGAGGGAACAGATACGCAGTATTTT. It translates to CASSQVPGEGTDTQYF.

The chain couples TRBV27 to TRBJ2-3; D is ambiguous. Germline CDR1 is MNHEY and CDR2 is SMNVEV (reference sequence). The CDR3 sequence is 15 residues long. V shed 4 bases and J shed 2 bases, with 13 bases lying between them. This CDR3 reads CASSSRGRYTDTQYF. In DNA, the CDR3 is TGTGCCAGCAGTTCACGTGGCCGCTACACAGATACGCAGTATTTT.

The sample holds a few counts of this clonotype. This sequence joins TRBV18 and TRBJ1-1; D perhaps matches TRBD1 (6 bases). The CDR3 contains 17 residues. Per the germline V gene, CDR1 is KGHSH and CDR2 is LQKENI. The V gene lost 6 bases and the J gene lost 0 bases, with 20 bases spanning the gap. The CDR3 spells CASSRGTPVEMNTEAFF. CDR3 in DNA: TGTGCCAGCTCCAGGGGCACGCCCGTCGAAATGAACACTGAAGCTTTCTTT.

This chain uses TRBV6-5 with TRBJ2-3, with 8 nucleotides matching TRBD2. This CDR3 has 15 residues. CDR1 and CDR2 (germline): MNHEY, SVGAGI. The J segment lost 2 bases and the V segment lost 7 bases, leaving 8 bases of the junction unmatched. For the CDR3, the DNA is TGTGCCAGCAACCCGGCGGGGGGCATCACAGATACGCAGTATTTT. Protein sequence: CASNPAGGITDTQYF.

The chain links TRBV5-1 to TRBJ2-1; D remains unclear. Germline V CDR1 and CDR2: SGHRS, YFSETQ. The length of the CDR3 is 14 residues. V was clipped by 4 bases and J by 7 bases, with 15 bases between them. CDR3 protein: CASSTETIPNEQFF. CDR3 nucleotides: TGCGCCAGCAGCACAGAGACAATCCCGAATGAGCAGTTCTTC.

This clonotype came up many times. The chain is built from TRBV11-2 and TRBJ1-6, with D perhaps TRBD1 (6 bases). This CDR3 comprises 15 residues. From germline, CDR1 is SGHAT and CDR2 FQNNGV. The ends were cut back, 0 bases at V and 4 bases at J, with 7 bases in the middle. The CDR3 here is CASSLEDSYNSPLHF. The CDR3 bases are TGTGCCAGCAGCTTAGAGGACAGTTATAATTCACCCCTCCACTTT. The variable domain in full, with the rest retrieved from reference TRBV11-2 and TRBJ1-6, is EAGVAQSPRYKIIEKRQSVAFWCNPISGHATLYWYQQILGQGPKLLIQFQNNGVVDDSQLPKDRFSAERLKGVDSTLKIQPAKLEDSAVYLCASSLEDSYNSPLHFGNGTRLTVT.

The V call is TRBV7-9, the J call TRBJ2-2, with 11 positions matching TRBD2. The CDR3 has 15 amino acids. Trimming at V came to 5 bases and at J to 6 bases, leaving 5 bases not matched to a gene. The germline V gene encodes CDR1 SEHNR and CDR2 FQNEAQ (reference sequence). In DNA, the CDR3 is TGTGCCAGCAGCGCCACTAGCGGGGGCGCCGGGGAGCTGTTTTTT. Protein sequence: CASSATSGGAGELFF.

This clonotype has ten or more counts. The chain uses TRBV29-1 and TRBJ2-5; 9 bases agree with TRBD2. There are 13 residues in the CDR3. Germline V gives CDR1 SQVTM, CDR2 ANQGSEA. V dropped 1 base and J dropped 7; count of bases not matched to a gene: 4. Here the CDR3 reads CSVEGTAGGTQYF. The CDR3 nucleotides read TGCAGCGTTGAAGGGACAGCGGGAGGGACCCAGTACTTC.

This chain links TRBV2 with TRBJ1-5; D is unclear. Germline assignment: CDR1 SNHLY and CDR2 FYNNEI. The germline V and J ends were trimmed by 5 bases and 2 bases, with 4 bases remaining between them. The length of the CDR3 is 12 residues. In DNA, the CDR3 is TGTGCCAGCAGTCAGGGCAATCAGCCCCAGCATTTT. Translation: CASSQGNQPQHF.